Listed below are T cell receptor beta chains from one sample, sequenced in a study of T cells in Graves' hyperthyroidism and ophthalmopathy. TCRdb re-analysed the multiplex PCR reads in MiXCR, keeping a single row per CDR3 protein. The sample comprises about 380,000 distinct CDR3 sequences, about 14% of which are singletons, and roughly 11% rests with the top ten. Sequencing was done on a sample of blood. The receptor set was obtained from a woman between 55 and 75 years old with Graves' hyperthyroidism. Each CDR3 is given with its conserved first and last residue. The order of the fields is clone size, J gene, D gene, CDR3 length, V gene, CDR3 DNA, CDR3 protein. The D gene is left open where the match is weak. The size entry is marked missing in some rows and otherwise reads once, few, many or a size class.

>-|TRBJ2-5|-|13|TRBV3-1
TGTGCCAGCGAGTCTAGTTTGGAGGAGACCCAGTACTTC
CASESSLEETQYF
>-|TRBJ1-4|-|15|TRBV20-1
TGCAGTGCTAGAGATAACGCAGGGAAGGGTGAAAAACTGTTTTTT
CSARDNAGKGEKLFF
>-|TRBJ1-6|-|13|TRBV7-9
TGTGCCAGCAGCCCGTACAGCGAATCACCCCTCCACTTT
CASSPYSESPLHF
>-|TRBJ1-2|-|19|TRBV7-3
TGTGCCAGCAGCCGCCCATCCCGAAGGAGGGGGAACCTCAACTATGGCTACACCTTC
CASSRPSRRRGNLNYGYTF
>-|TRBJ2-1|-|15|TRBV7-9
TGTGCCAGCAGCTCTCCCGGGTCCTCAAACAATGAGCAGTTCTTC
CASSSPGSSNNEQFF
>many|TRBJ2-1|TRBD1|15|TRBV10-3
TGTGCCATCAGTGCCCCGGACAGGGGGCGGAATGAGCAGTTCTTC
CAISAPDRGRNEQFF
>many|TRBJ2-7|TRBD1|16|TRBV5-1
TGCGCCAGCAGCTTGGGGGCCGGGACAGGGTCCTACGAGCAGTACTTC
CASSLGAGTGSYEQYF
>many|TRBJ1-5|-|15|TRBV15
TGTGCCACCAGCAGAAATCCAGGGCGCAATCAGCCCCAGCATTTT
CATSRNPGRNQPQHF
>many|TRBJ2-7|TRBD1|17|TRBV10-3
TGTGCCATCAGTCCTTTTTCCTCGGGACAGGGGGCGGGTGAGCAGTACTTC
CAISPFSSGQGAGEQYF
>few|TRBJ2-1|-|11|TRBV29-1
TGCAGCGGGGAGGGGGCGGTTGAGCAGTTCTTC
CSGEGAVEQFF
>many|TRBJ2-3|-|13|TRBV11-3
TGTACCAGCGGCCGTAGATTGTCCGATACGCAGTATTTT
CTSGRRLSDTQYF
>few|TRBJ1-6|-|16|TRBV6-5
TGTGCCAGCAGTTACTGGGGTAGCTCCTATAATTCACCCCTCCACTTT
CASSYWGSSYNSPLHF
>many|TRBJ2-7|TRBD1|15|TRBV5-1
TGCGCCAGCAGCCTTCGGACAGGGGGTCTCTACGAGCAGTACTTC
CASSLRTGGLYEQYF
>many|TRBJ2-4|-|17|TRBV12-5
TGTGCTAGTGGTTTGATCTTAGGGACACTAGCCAAAAACATTCAGTACTTC
CASGLILGTLAKNIQYF
>many|TRBJ2-7|-|12|TRBV19
TGTGCCAGTAGGGCAGGGGACTACGAGCAGTACTTC
CASRAGDYEQYF
>many|TRBJ1-2|-|10|TRBV20-1
TGCAGTGCTAGCAACTATGGCTACACCTTC
CSASNYGYTF
>-|TRBJ2-2|TRBD2|18|TRBV5-5
TGTGCCAGCAGCCCTCACAGAGGGCTAGCGGGAGGAACCGGGGAGCTGTTTTTT
CASSPHRGLAGGTGELFF
>many|TRBJ2-3|-|13|TRBV20-1
TGCAGTGCTAGCGGATCGGGTACAGATACGCAGTATTTT
CSASGSGTDTQYF
>many|TRBJ1-6|-|11|TRBV7-2
TGTGCCAGCAGCTTAGTCTCACCCCTCCACTTT
CASSLVSPLHF
>-|TRBJ1-6|-|16|TRBV6-1
TGTGCCAGCAGTCCCAAAAAGGGGGTGTTCCTTTCGGCCCTCCACTTT
CASSPKKGVFLSALHF
>many|TRBJ2-5|-|17|TRBV11-3
TGTGCCAGCAGCTTAGAATCAGAGGACCGGTACCAAGAGACCCAGTACTTC
CASSLESEDRYQETQYF
>few|TRBJ2-2|-|16|TRBV24-1
TGTGCCACCAGTGGGCCCGGGACCATTAACACCGGGGAGCTGTTTTTT
CATSGPGTINTGELFF
>-|TRBJ2-7|TRBD2|15|TRBV15
TGTGCCACCAGCAGAGGTCTTAGCGGGAGGATCGAGCAGTACTTC
CATSRGLSGRIEQYF
>few|TRBJ1-5|-|14|TRBV6-5
TGTGCCAGCAGTTCGGACACTAGCAATCAGCCCCAGCATTTT
CASSSDTSNQPQHF
>few|TRBJ1-3|-|14|TRBV3-1
TGTGCCAGCAGCCACCGGACGGCCGGAAACACCATATATTTT
CASSHRTAGNTIYF
>many|TRBJ2-1|TRBD2|15|TRBV7-2
TGTGCCAGCAGCTCAAGCGGGAGGGCTTACAATGAGCAGTTCTTC
CASSSSGRAYNEQFF
>many|TRBJ1-1|-|15|TRBV7-9
TGTGCCAGCAGCTCCCGGACCGTACAGAACACTGAAGCTTTCTTT
CASSSRTVQNTEAFF
>few|TRBJ2-1|TRBD2|12|TRBV29-1
TGCAGCGCCGGGGGACTAGTTGATGAGCAGTTCTTC
CSAGGLVDEQFF
>once|TRBJ1-1|-|13|TRBV28
TGTGCCAGCAGCCCCGGTGCGGTTCCCTTAGCTTTCTTT
CASSPGAVPLAFF
>-|TRBJ1-2|TRBD1|11|TRBV30
TGTGCCTGGGGGCGGACAGGGGGCTACACCTTC
CAWGRTGGYTF
>many|TRBJ1-1|TRBD1|13|TRBV20-1
TGCAGTGCCTCGGACAGGGGAAACACTGAAGCTTTCTTT
CSASDRGNTEAFF
>many|TRBJ2-1|-|15|TRBV11-2
TGTGCCAGCACCTCGGGTGCCCTCTCCTACAATGAGCAGTTCTTC
CASTSGALSYNEQFF
>many|TRBJ1-5|-|13|TRBV6-1
TGTGCCAGCAGGAGACAGGATAGTCAGCCCCAGCATTTT
CASRRQDSQPQHF
>many|TRBJ2-5|-|12|TRBV9
TGTGCCAGCAGCGTAGACGGCAGGCGGGCGTACTTC
CASSVDGRRAYF
>-|TRBJ1-1|-|16|TRBV5-1
TGCGCCAGCAGCTTGTCCGGCAGCCTTATGAACACTGAAGCTTTCTTT
CASSLSGSLMNTEAFF
>many|TRBJ2-3|-|19|TRBV6-2/TRBV6-3
TGTGCCAGCATCGTAATCACTAGAAGGCTGAGTCAGAGCACAGATACGCAGTATTTT
CASIVITRRLSQSTDTQYF
>many|TRBJ2-2|TRBD2|19|TRBV28
TGTGCCAGCAGTTTGGAGGGACTAGCGGGAGGGACAAACACCGGGGAGCTGTTTTTT
CASSLEGLAGGTNTGELFF
>many|TRBJ2-3|-|15|TRBV20-1
TGCAGTGCTAGAGGGGCCCGAACTAGCACAGATACGCAGTATTTT
CSARGARTSTDTQYF
>many|TRBJ1-5|-|15|TRBV10-3
TGTGCCATCAGTGTAGGGGGGCAGGGTAATCAGCCCCAGCATTTT
CAISVGGQGNQPQHF
>-|TRBJ2-7|TRBD2|15|TRBV7-2
TGTGCCAGCAGCAGTAGCGGGATTAGCTCCTACGAGCAGTACTTC
CASSSSGISSYEQYF
>-|TRBJ2-6|TRBD1|18|TRBV15
TGTGCCACCAGCCCGCGACAGGGGGGCCTCTCTGGGGCCAACGTCCTGACTTTC
CATSPRQGGLSGANVLTF
>many|TRBJ2-3|TRBD2|17|TRBV12-3/TRBV12-4
TGTGCCAGCAGTCCCGGGACTAGCGGGTCTAGCACAGATACGCAGTATTTT
CASSPGTSGSSTDTQYF
>-|TRBJ1-1|-|16|TRBV11-2
TGTGCCAGCAGCCCCTTCCCACAAGTTCTGAGCACTGAAGCTTTCTTT
CASSPFPQVLSTEAFF
>many|TRBJ1-2|-|13|TRBV12-3/TRBV12-4
TGTGCCAGCAGTTTAAGGCAGGGAGGCGGCTACACCTTC
CASSLRQGGGYTF
>many|TRBJ2-7|-|14|TRBV10-3
TGTGCCATCAGTGAAACGGGGTACGGGTACGAGCAGTACTTC
CAISETGYGYEQYF
>few|TRBJ2-3|-|14|TRBV7-3
TGTGCCAGCAGCTTAGACCCCCTCACAGATACGCAGTATTTT
CASSLDPLTDTQYF
>many|TRBJ2-1|TRBD2|15|TRBV27
TGTGCCAGCAGTTTATCTGCTAGCGGGAGCGGTGAGCAGTTCTTC
CASSLSASGSGEQFF
>-|TRBJ2-1|-|18|TRBV27
TGTGCCAGCAGTTCACCGATTTTCCTTGGGGGCTCCTACAATGAGCAGTTCTTC
CASSSPIFLGGSYNEQFF
>few|TRBJ2-5|TRBD2|16|TRBV11-2
TGTGCCAGCAGCCGAGGTGGACTAGCGGTACAAGAGACCCAGTACTTC
CASSRGGLAVQETQYF
>many|TRBJ2-1|TRBD2|14|TRBV7-9
TGTGCCAGCAGCTCAGGCCTAGCGGGATCCGGCGAGTTCTTC
CASSSGLAGSGEFF
>many|TRBJ2-2|TRBD1|17|TRBV5-1
TGCGCCAGCAGCTTGCTCGGGACAGGCAGCGTTACCGGGGAGCTGTTTTTT
CASSLLGTGSVTGELFF
>many|TRBJ2-1|-|14|TRBV3-1
TGTGCCAGCAGCCAAGTACTAGCCTACAATGAGCAGTTCTTC
CASSQVLAYNEQFF
>few|TRBJ2-3|-|15|TRBV20-1
TGCAGTGCCCTTGGGGGGACTCGGTACACAGATACGCAGTATTTT
CSALGGTRYTDTQYF